This entry features one T cell receptor (beta chain) sequence. The source of the sample is a study of blood T cell repertoires in COVID-19. Assay used: immunoSEQ multiplex PCR; TCRdb lists only in-frame clones, some missing. The sample includes 300,000 to 350,000 clones, about 90% seen only once; the top ten take roughly 0.94%. V trimming: 1 base; J trimming: 6 bases; junction bases outside the gene matches: 11. Germline-derived CDR1 and CDR2 are SGHRS and YFSETQ. The CDR3 runs 17 residues. The source material was PBMCs or T cells enriched from blood (not recorded which). This TCR was recovered from a woman in her twenties or thirties who had recovered from COVID-19. The gene calls are TRBV5-1 and TRBJ1-3; TRBD1 matches at 9 bases. The CDR3 sequence: CASSLWGTGKEENTIYF. The CDR3 DNA reads TGCGCCAGCAGCTTGTGGGGGACAGGGAAGGAGGAAAACACCATATATTTT.